This TCR beta chain was obtained from a study of blood T cells in healthy people across ages. Study-level points and caveats: Expanded clonotype shifts may have been confounded, as the donors had an unknown CMV status.

The CDR3 consists of 17 residues. CDR1 and CDR2 (germline): PRHDT, FYEKMQ (reference sequence). With V trimmed by 4 bases and J by 2 bases, 5 bases remained unmatched. This clonotype was detected only a few times. Its antigen remains unknown. A J-beta primer mix and a sample-barcoded 5' primer were used in a second PCR of about 6 to 12 cycles. TCRdb analysed the 5' RACE reads with MiXCR anew, one entry per CDR3 protein. The data contain approximately 730,000 distinct CDR3 sequences, about 42% of them singletons. The chain joins TRBV13 to TRBJ2-1, with 13 bases lining up with TRBD2. The receptor was derived from a woman aged 55-69 years in good health. The sample was blood. The CDR3 region is CASSYGLAGEAYNEQFF. CDR3 nucleotides: TGTGCCAGCAGCTACGGACTAGCGGGGGAGGCCTACAATGAGCAGTTCTTC.